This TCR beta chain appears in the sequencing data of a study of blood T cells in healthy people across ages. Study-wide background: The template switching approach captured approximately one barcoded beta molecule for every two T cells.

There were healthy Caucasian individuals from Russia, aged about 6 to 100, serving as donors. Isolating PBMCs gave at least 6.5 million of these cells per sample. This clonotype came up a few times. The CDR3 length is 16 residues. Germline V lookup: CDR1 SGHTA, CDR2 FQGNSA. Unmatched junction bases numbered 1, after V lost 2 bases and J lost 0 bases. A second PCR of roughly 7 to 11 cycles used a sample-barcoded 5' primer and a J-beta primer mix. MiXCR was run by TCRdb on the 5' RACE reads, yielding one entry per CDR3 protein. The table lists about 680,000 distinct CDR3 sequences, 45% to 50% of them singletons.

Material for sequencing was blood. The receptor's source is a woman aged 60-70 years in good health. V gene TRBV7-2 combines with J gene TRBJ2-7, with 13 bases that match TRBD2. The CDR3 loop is CASSLWTSGSSYEQYF. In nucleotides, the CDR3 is TGTGCCAGCAGCTTATGGACTAGCGGGAGCTCCTACGAGCAGTACTTC.